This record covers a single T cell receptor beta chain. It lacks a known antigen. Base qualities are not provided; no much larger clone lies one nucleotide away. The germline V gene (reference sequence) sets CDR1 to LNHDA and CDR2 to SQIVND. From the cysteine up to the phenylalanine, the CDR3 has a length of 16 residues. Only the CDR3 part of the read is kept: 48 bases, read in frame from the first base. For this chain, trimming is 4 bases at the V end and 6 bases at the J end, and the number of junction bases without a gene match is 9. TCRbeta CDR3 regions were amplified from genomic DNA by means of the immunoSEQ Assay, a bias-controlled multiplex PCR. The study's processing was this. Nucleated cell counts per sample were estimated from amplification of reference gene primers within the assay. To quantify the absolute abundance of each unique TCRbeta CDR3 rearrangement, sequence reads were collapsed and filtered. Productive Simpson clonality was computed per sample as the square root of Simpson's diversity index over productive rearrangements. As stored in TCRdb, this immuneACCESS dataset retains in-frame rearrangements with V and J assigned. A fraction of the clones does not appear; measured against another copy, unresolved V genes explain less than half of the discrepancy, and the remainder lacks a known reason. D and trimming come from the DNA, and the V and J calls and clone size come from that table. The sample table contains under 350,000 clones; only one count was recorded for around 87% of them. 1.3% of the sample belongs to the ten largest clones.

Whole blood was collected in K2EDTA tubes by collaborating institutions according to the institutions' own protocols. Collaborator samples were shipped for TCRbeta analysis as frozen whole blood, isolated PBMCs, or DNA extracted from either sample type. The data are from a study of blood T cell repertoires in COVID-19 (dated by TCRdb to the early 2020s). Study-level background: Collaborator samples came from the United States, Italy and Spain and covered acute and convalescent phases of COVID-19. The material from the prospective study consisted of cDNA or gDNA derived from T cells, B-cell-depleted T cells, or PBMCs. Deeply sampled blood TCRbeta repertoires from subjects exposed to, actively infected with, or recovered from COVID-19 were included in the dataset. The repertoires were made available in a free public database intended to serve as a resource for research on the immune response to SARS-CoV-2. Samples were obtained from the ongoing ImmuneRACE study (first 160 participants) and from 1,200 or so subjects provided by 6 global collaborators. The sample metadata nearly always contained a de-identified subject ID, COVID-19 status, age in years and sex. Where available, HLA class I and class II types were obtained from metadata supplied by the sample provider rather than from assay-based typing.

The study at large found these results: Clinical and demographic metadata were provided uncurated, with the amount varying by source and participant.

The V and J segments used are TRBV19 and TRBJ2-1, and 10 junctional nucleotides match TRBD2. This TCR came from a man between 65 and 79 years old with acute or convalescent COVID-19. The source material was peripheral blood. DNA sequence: TGTGCCAGTAGTACAGCGGGAGGGCTTCTCAGCAATGAGCAGTTCTTC. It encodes CASSTAGGLLSNEQFF.